The T cell receptor (beta chain) under discussion was sequenced for a study of T cells in Graves' hyperthyroidism and ophthalmopathy. Patients were aged 18 to 65, had disease duration under 2 months, and had newly diagnosed hyperthyroidism. Uncontrolled infection, other autoimmune disease, pregnancy or lactation barred patients from enrollment. This clonotype was detected a few times. Mismatch with germline at one junction end may stem from a read error. Amplified regions were TCR beta CDR3 sequences from RNA transcripts. A set of HTBI primers served as the primers for a first-round RT-PCR of the TCR CDR3. Each CDR3 protein is one row after TCRdb ran MiXCR on the multiplex PCR reads. This sample yields about 340,000 distinct CDR3 sequences, of which 18% are seen a single time; 45% to 50% belongs to the top ten. The CDR3 extends over 14 amino acids. The V gene's germline CDR1 is DFQATT and CDR2 SNEGSKA (reference sequence).

This TCR came from a woman aged 45-65 years with Graves' hyperthyroidism. Material: blood. The chain recombines TRBV20-1 with TRBJ2-2, with 8 nucleotides matching TRBD1. The CDR3 is CSAGDRGNTGELFF. CDR3 nucleotide sequence: TGCAGTGCTGGAGACAGGGGGAACACCGGGGAGCTGTTTTTT.